The 19 T cell receptor beta chains below were found in one sample sequenced in a study of T cells in Graves' hyperthyroidism and ophthalmopathy. RNA transcripts served as the template for amplifying TCR beta CDR3 regions. A first-round RT-PCR of the TCR CDR3 used the HTBI primer set. TCRdb re-called the multiplex PCR reads through MiXCR, storing one row per CDR3 protein. Of around 580,000 distinct CDR3 sequences in the sample, approximately 15% were seen once. Sequenced input: blood. Every receptor here comes from a woman aged 18-29 years with Graves' hyperthyroidism.

This clonotype was counted ten times or more. The chain recombines TRBV20-1 with TRBJ1-2; no reliable D call. This CDR3 spans 12 amino acids. Trimming left V 6 bases short and J 3 bases short, with 11 bases between. The germline CDR1 and CDR2 sequences are DFQATT and SNEGSKA (reference sequence). The CDR3 nucleotides are TGCAGTGCGGGCGGGCCGGACTATGGCTACACCTTC. It translates to CSAGGPDYGYTF.

J is TRBJ2-1 and V is TRBV30; D remains ambiguous. The CDR3 is made up of 14 amino acids. V was cut by 0 bases and J by 9 bases, with 15 bases left in between. Looked up from germline, CDR1 is GTSNPN and CDR2 is SVGIG (reference sequence). DNA for the CDR3: TGTGCCTGGAGTGTAGGGTCCCAGTCCCTTGAGCAGTTCTTC. This codes for CAWSVGSQSLEQFF.

J is TRBJ2-1 and V is TRBV19, with 10 positions matching TRBD2. Unmatched junction bases numbered 4, after V lost 3 bases and J lost 8 bases. The germline V gene has CDR1 LNHDA and CDR2 SQIVND (reference sequence). The CDR3 contains 14 residues. The CDR3 nucleotides read TGTGCCAGTAGTATGCAGCGGGAGGGCCATGAGCAGTTCTTC. Residues: CASSMQREGHEQFF.

This clonotype was seen repeatedly, ten times or more. The chain carries TRBV20-1 and TRBJ2-3; perhaps TRBD2 as D (6 bases). Trimming left V 5 bases short and J 5 bases short, with 17 bases between. Germline CDR1 reads DFQATT; CDR2 reads SNEGSKA (reference sequence). The CDR3 runs to 14 residues. CDR3 residues: CSAPKGTSVDTQYF. The CDR3 DNA is TGCAGTGCTCCTAAAGGGACTTCTGTAGATACGCAGTATTTT.

This clonotype was counted a few times. This chain uses TRBV7-2 with TRBJ1-2; D unresolved. The germline V and J ends were trimmed by 2 bases and 1 base, with 17 bases remaining between them. This CDR3 is built from 17 residues. Germline V gene data show CDR1 as SGHTA and CDR2 as FQGNSA. The CDR3 sequence: CASSLKSPIYLNYGYTF. The CDR3 nucleotides are TGTGCCAGCAGCTTAAAATCGCCGATCTATCTTAACTATGGCTACACCTTC.

This clonotype was seen more than once but under ten times. The rearrangement uses TRBV12-3 or TRBV12-4 and TRBJ2-4; the match to TRBD1 covers 7 bases. CDR3 length: 15 amino acids. Trimming took 6 bases from V and 5 from J; bases not matched to a gene: 10. Here the CDR3 DNA reads TGTGCCAGCAGGCGACGGGACAGAAGCCAAAACATTCAGTACTTC. This gives the protein CASRRRDRSQNIQYF.

In this sample, this clonotype turned up a few times. This may stem from a read error, because a much larger clone lies one nucleotide away. The rearrangement joins TRBV6-1 to TRBJ2-7; D possibly uses TRBD1 or TRBD2 (5 bases each). Germline values: CDR1 MNHNS, CDR2 SASEGT. V lost 6 bases and J 2 bases, leaving 14 bases between the germline ends. This CDR3 spans 14 amino acids. The CDR3: CASSTGRTPYEQYF. DNA for the CDR3: TGTGCCAGCAGCACGGGACGGACCCCCTACGAGCAGTACTTC.

The chain joins TRBV7-8 to TRBJ2-2, with TRBD1 as a possible D gene (6 bases). Trimming cost V 3 bases and J 0 bases, with 11 bases left between them. CDR3 size: 16 residues. Germline V gene data show CDR1 as SGHVS and CDR2 as FQNEAQ. This CDR3 reads CASSFEGVANTGELFF. The CDR3 nucleotides are TGTGCCAGCAGCTTTGAGGGGGTCGCGAACACCGGGGAGCTGTTTTTT.

The chain is built from TRBV24-1 and TRBJ2-2; tentatively, D is TRBD1 (6 bases). Germline CDR1 is KGHDR and CDR2 is SFDVKD. The CDR3 length is 14 residues. V was pared by 7 bases and J by 5 bases, with 13 bases between. The CDR3 region has the DNA TGTGCCACCAGAAACTCACAGGGTACCGGGGAGCTGTTTTTT. Its translation is CATRNSQGTGELFF.

The CDR3 sequence is CASSETGAPEQYF. The CDR3 nucleotides read TGTGCCAGCAGTGAGACAGGAGCTCCAGAGCAGTACTTC. The V gene is TRBV3-1, the J gene TRBJ2-7; tentatively, D is TRBD1 (6 bases). The germline V gene encodes CDR1 LGHDT and CDR2 YNNKEL (reference sequence). The CDR3 runs 13 residues. V was cut by 6 bases and J by 7 bases, with 16 bases left in between.

In this sample, this clonotype turned up a few times. V and J are TRBV6-1 and TRBJ1-2, with TRBD1 as a possible D gene (6 bases). This CDR3 comprises 14 residues. The germline V gene encodes CDR1 MNHNS and CDR2 SASEGT. The germline V and J ends were trimmed by 5 bases and 8 bases, with 18 bases remaining between them. Here the CDR3 reads CASSFQGNQRGYTF. The CDR3 DNA is TGTGCCAGCAGTTTCCAGGGGAATCAGCGCGGCTACACCTTC.

This clonotype came up many times. The gene calls are TRBV3-1 and TRBJ2-5, with a weak D call TRBD1 (6 bases). Trimming took 3 bases from V and 5 from J, leaving 10 bases between them. The CDR3 has 13 residues. Germline-derived CDR1 and CDR2 are LGHDT and YNNKEL (reference sequence). DNA of the CDR3: TGTGCCAGCAGCCAGGACAGTTCGGAGACCCAGTACTTC. Its translation: CASSQDSSETQYF.

The table lists this clonotype with many counts. The chain is built from TRBV10-3 and TRBJ2-7, with 7 bases fitting TRBD2. CDR1 and CDR2 from the germline V gene are ENHRY and SYGVKD. The CDR3 is 15 residues long. With 10 bases clipped from V and 2 bases from J, the junction kept 14 bases outside the gene matches. The CDR3, as DNA: TGTGCCACCTTGGAGAGGACTAGTCCGACCTACGAGCAGTACTTC. Translated, it gives CATLERTSPTYEQYF.

This chain links TRBV10-3 with TRBJ1-3; D possibly corresponds to TRBD1 (5 bases). The CDR3 totals 15 residues. V lost 0 bases to trimming and J lost 2 bases, with 8 bases between them. The V gene's germline CDR1 is ENHRY and CDR2 SYGVKD. CDR3 coding DNA: TGTGCCATCAGTGAGTCCGCAGGGCCTGGAAACACCATATATTTT. Its translation is CAISESAGPGNTIYF.

This clonotype showed up just a few times. With a much larger clone just one base away, this may be a read error. In this CDR3 the conserved last residue, phenylalanine or tryptophan, is missing, so a read error is likely. This sequence joins TRBV20-1 and TRBJ1-1; D gene unclear. The CDR3 extends over 12 amino acids. Trimming pared 6 bases from V and 0 bases from J, leaving 8 bases between. Germline CDR1 DFQATT, CDR2 SNEGSKA (reference sequence). As DNA, the CDR3 is TGCAGTGCCAACAGCTTGAACACTGAAGCTTTCCTT. It codes for CSANSLNTEAFL.

In this sample, this clonotype turned up many times. The V gene is TRBV7-8, the J gene TRBJ2-5; D not resolved. CDR3 length: 12 residues. V was cut by 5 bases and J by 6 bases, with 10 bases left in between. Looked up from germline, CDR1 is SGHVS and CDR2 is FQNEAQ. The CDR3: CASSPPVQTQYF. DNA of the CDR3: TGTGCCAGCAGCCCCCCCGTCCAGACCCAGTACTTC.

This clonotype was seen more than once but under ten times. The chain recombines TRBV3-1 with TRBJ1-2; D not resolved. CDR1 LGHDT and CDR2 YNNKEL come from the germline V gene (reference sequence). The CDR3 contains 12 residues. V was pared by 0 bases and J by 8 bases, with 7 bases between. The CDR3 spells CASSQDGVGYTF. In nucleotides, the CDR3 is TGTGCCAGCAGCCAAGATGGGGTCGGCTACACCTTC.

The gene calls are TRBV6-1 and TRBJ2-3, with D hard to call. This CDR3 contains 13 residues. The germline V gene encodes CDR1 MNHNS and CDR2 SASEGT. The V gene lost 2 bases and the J gene lost 0 bases, with 3 bases spanning the gap. CDR3 protein: CASSEISTDTQYF. In nucleotides, the CDR3 is TGTGCCAGCAGTGAAATAAGCACAGATACGCAGTATTTT.

The chain has TRBV20-1 and TRBJ2-5, with D hard to call. Trimming left V 6 bases short and J 7 bases short, with 9 bases between. The CDR3 runs 10 residues. The germline V gene encodes CDR1 DFQATT and CDR2 SNEGSKA (reference sequence). CDR3 region: CSAGKGTQYF. The CDR3 region has the DNA TGCAGTGCAGGAAAAGGGACCCAGTACTTC.